These 27 T cell receptor beta chains were sequenced from one sample in a study of brain T cells in children with intractable seizures. Method: immunoSEQ multiplex PCR; TCRdb's copy keeps in-frame clones and lacks some. The sample lists 300,000 to 400,000 clones; approximately 93% were seen once. The time point is: blood from clinic visit 5 months post-surgery; TSC patient then seizure free. The material sequenced was peripheral blood, taken approximately 5 months after surgery. The receptors here all came from a boy less than two years old with tuberous sclerosis and intractable seizures.

V is TRBV7-9 and J is TRBJ2-3; 8 nucleotides agree with TRBD1. J was trimmed by 1 base and V by 4 bases; bases with no gene match: 4. This CDR3 has 15 residues. Germline V gives CDR1 SEHNR, CDR2 FQNEAQ (reference sequence). The CDR3 nucleotides are TGTGCCAGCAGCTCCCAGACAGGGGGCACAGATACGCAGTATTTT. It specifies CASSSQTGGTDTQYF.

The chain recombines TRBV7-9 with TRBJ1-5; no reliable D call. The V gene's germline CDR1 is SEHNR and CDR2 FQNEAQ (reference sequence). Trimming took off 3 bases at V and 7 bases at J, with 10 bases between the two ends. The CDR3 sequence is 13 residues long. CDR3 sequence reads: CASSLGFGQPQHF. CDR3 bases: TGTGCCAGCAGCTTGGGATTCGGACAGCCCCAGCATTTT.

Worth noting for this clone: Other DNA sequences in the same sample also yield this CDR3. V gene TRBV12-3 or TRBV12-4 combines with J gene TRBJ1-2; D gene ambiguous. The V end lost 3 bases, the J end lost 2 bases, and 1 base lay between the germline ends. This CDR3 is built from 11 residues. DNA of the CDR3: TGTGCCAGCAGTTTGAACTATGGCTACACCTTC. Translating it yields CASSLNYGYTF.

The genes are TRBV20-1 and TRBJ1-1; no firm D call. The CDR3 runs to 11 residues. Germline V gene sequence: CDR1 DFQATT, CDR2 SNEGSKA (reference sequence). Trimming removed 7 bases at V and 1 base at J, with 7 bases between. The CDR3 coding sequence is TGCAGTGGCCTCGGGAACACTGAAGCTTTCTTT. Protein: CSGLGNTEAFF.

V usage is TRBV11-2 and J usage is TRBJ1-6; TRBD1 agrees at 9 bases. Germline V lookup: CDR1 SGHAT, CDR2 FQNNGV. The CDR3 loop spans 17 amino acids. The V gene end was trimmed by 5 bases and the J gene end by 6 bases; junction bases not matched to a gene: 11. The CDR3 DNA sequence: TGTGCCAGCAGCGGGAGTCTCGGGACAGGGTTTAATTCACCCCTCCACTTT. Translation gives CASSGSLGTGFNSPLHF.

The chain links TRBV19 to TRBJ1-2; the D gene is possibly TRBD1 (5 bases). Per the germline V gene, CDR1 is LNHDA and CDR2 is SQIVND (reference sequence). The CDR3 covers 12 residues. Trimming removed 4 bases at V and 8 bases at J, with 11 bases between. The CDR3 DNA reads TGTGCCAGTAGTAGCCGCAGGGCCGGCTACACCTTC. The encoded protein is CASSSRRAGYTF.

The rearrangement uses TRBV9 and TRBJ1-1; D call uncertain. Germline CDR1 SGDLS, CDR2 YYNGEE. CDR3 size: 15 residues. Trimming pared 4 bases from V and 8 bases from J, leaving 21 bases between. This chain's CDR3 is CASSPDGSVLKEAFF. The CDR3, as DNA: TGTGCCAGCAGCCCGGACGGTTCTGTGTTAAAAGAAGCTTTCTTT.

This clone was seen just once. The chain has TRBV7-9 and TRBJ1-1; D is undetermined. CDR1 is SEHNR and CDR2 is FQNEAQ in the germline V gene (reference sequence). The CDR3 runs 14 residues. V was pared by 4 bases and J by 1 base, with 10 bases between. CDR3 coding DNA: TGTGCCAGCAGCTCCACGAAGGGGAACACTGAAGCTTTCTTT. Its protein is CASSSTKGNTEAFF.

This clone appeared a single time. The chain is built from TRBV25-1 and TRBJ2-3; D remains ambiguous. This CDR3 comprises 15 residues. The germline V gene encodes CDR1 MGHDK and CDR2 SYGVNS. Between the trimmed V and J ends, which lost 4 bases and 0 bases, there was a span of 11 bases. CDR3 loop: CASSGGPRSTDTQYF. The CDR3 region has the DNA TGTGCCAGCAGTGGTGGACCACGTAGCACAGATACGCAGTATTTT.

V and J are TRBV5-4 and TRBJ1-2; D unresolved. Germline CDR1 is SGHNT and CDR2 is YYREEE (reference sequence). The CDR3 contains 14 residues. The ends were cut back, 1 base at V and 3 bases at J, with 10 bases in the middle. CDR3 residues: CASSLPTGDYGYTF. The CDR3 DNA sequence: TGTGCCAGCAGCTTGCCCACCGGGGACTATGGCTACACCTTC. The full variable domain, in which reference TRBV5-4 and TRBJ1-2 provide the parts outside the CDR3, is ETGVTQSPTHLIKTRGQQVTLRCSSQSGHNTVSWYQQALGQGPQFIFQYYREEENGRGNFPPRFSGLQFPNYSSELNVNALELDDSALYLCASSLPTGDYGYTFGSGTRLTVV.

This clone was found a few times. The CDR3 here is CASSQHEDFSGELFF. CDR3 DNA sequence: TGTGCCAGCAGCCAACACGAAGATTTTTCCGGGGAGCTGTTTTTT. This chain uses TRBV4-2 with TRBJ2-2; D unresolved. The CDR3 has 15 residues. With 2 bases removed from V and 6 bases from J, the gap between germline ends came to 13 bases. From germline, CDR1 is LGHNA and CDR2 YNFKEQ.

As DNA, the CDR3 is TGTGCCAGCAGCTCCGGGGGAACAGGGAACTATGGCTACACCTTC. It yields the protein CASSSGGTGNYGYTF. This sequence joins TRBV13 and TRBJ1-2, with D possibly being TRBD1 (6 bases). With 4 bases removed from V and 2 bases from J, the gap between germline ends came to 14 bases. The CDR3 totals 15 residues. Germline lookup yields CDR1 PRHDT and CDR2 FYEKMQ (reference sequence).

The chain joins TRBV30 to TRBJ2-7; TRBD1 or TRBD2 may be the D gene (5 bases each). The germline gives CDR1 GTSNPN, CDR2 SVGIG (reference sequence). CDR3 size: 15 residues. Trimming pared 3 bases from V and 7 bases from J, leaving 22 bases between. DNA of the CDR3: TGTGCCTGGAGCTTAGGTGGGAGCCAGCCAGGGGAGCAGTACTTC. Residues: CAWSLGGSQPGEQYF.

This chain links TRBV7-8 with TRBJ1-3; 9 nucleotides agree with TRBD1. V trimming: 1 base; J trimming: 2 bases; junction bases outside the gene matches: 6. The germline CDR1 and CDR2 sequences are SGHVS and FQNEAQ. The CDR3 has 17 residues. CDR3: CASSLGYRGQPGNTIYF. CDR3 bases: TGTGCCAGCAGCTTAGGTTACAGGGGGCAGCCTGGAAACACCATATATTTT.

The rearrangement uses TRBV2 and TRBJ2-5; no clear D gene. The germline V gene has CDR1 SNHLY and CDR2 FYNNEI. V lost 8 bases and J 4 bases, leaving 14 bases between the germline ends. This CDR3 has 13 residues. The CDR3 spells CASPTGSRETQYF. In DNA form, the CDR3 reads TGTGCCAGCCCCACGGGTAGCAGAGAGACCCAGTACTTC.

The chain uses TRBV7-6 and TRBJ2-2, with 10 nucleotides matching TRBD2. The germline V gene has CDR1 SGHVS and CDR2 FNYEAQ. J was trimmed by 3 bases and V by 5 bases; bases with no gene match: 6. The CDR3 contains 16 residues. The CDR3 sequence: CASSQREGGDTGELFF. The CDR3 DNA reads TGTGCCAGCAGCCAGCGGGAGGGGGGAGACACCGGGGAGCTGTTTTTT.

This clone came up a few times. One junction end disagrees with the germline gene, perhaps due to a read error. In DNA, the CDR3 is TGCGGGGTCGGCGGCCGTCAGAACTACGAGCAGTACTTC. Its translation: CGVGGRQNYEQYF. This chain connects TRBV6-5 to TRBJ2-7, with D maybe TRBD2 (5 bases). Germline lookup yields CDR1 MNHEY and CDR2 SVGAGI. This CDR3 spans 13 amino acids.

The rearrangement joins TRBV28 to TRBJ1-2; possible D gene TRBD1, 6 bases. Germline-derived CDR1 and CDR2 are MDHEN and SYDVKM. Deletions cut 6 bases from V and 5 bases from J, with 13 bases between. The CDR3 is 13 residues long. This CDR3 reads CASRLRGYYGYTF. In DNA form, the CDR3 reads TGTGCCAGCAGACTGAGGGGGTATTATGGCTACACCTTC.

The chain uses TRBV9 and TRBJ1-6, with D hard to call. The germline gives CDR1 SGDLS, CDR2 YYNGEE. Trimming left V 3 bases short and J 6 bases short, with 10 bases between. The CDR3 is 14 amino acids. In DNA, the CDR3 is TGTGCCAGCAGCGCCGGACCGCTTAATTCACCCCTCCACTTT. This codes for CASSAGPLNSPLHF.

This clone was observed once. The DNA for the CDR3 is TGTGCCAGCAGCCTAAAGGCCGGGACTAGCAGTTACAATGAGCAGTTCTTC. Translation: CASSLKAGTSSYNEQFF. The chain joins TRBV14 to TRBJ2-1; 9 positions agree with TRBD2. This CDR3 is 17 amino acids long. V was clipped by 4 bases and J by 4 bases; unmatched bases: 11. Germline CDR1 SGHDN, CDR2 FVKESK.

The chain couples TRBV30 to TRBJ2-1, with 10 positions matching TRBD2. The CDR3 spans 14 residues. CDR1 and CDR2 from the germline V gene are GTSNPN and SVGIG (reference sequence). The trim removed 7 bases at V and 4 bases at J, leaving 7 bases unmatched. Written as DNA, the CDR3 is TGTGCCTCGCCATATAGCGGGAGGTACAATGAGCAGTTCTTC. Translated, it gives CASPYSGRYNEQFF. Supplemented by reference TRBV30 and TRBJ2-1, the full variable domain reads SQTIHQWPATLVQPVGSPLSLECTVEGTSNPNLYWYRQAAGRGLQLLFYSVGIGQISSEVPQNLSASRPQDRQFILSSKKLLLSDSGFYLCASPYSGRYNEQFFGPGTRLTVL.

The rearrangement uses TRBV7-9 and TRBJ2-1; 10 bases line up with TRBD2. Germline trimming cut 1 base from V and 9 bases from J; bases unmatched to any gene: 9. This CDR3 comprises 16 residues. Germline values: CDR1 SEHNR, CDR2 FQNEAQ (reference sequence). DNA of the CDR3: TGTGCCAGCAGCTTAGTCTCCAGCGGGGGGGAGACTGAGCAGTTCTTC. This translates into CASSLVSSGGETEQFF.

The chain couples TRBV11-3 to TRBJ2-3; D is unclear. Germline CDR1 and CDR2: SGHNT and YENEEA. This CDR3 is 15 amino acids long. The V and J ends lost 5 bases and 3 bases respectively, with 15 bases between them. The CDR3 nucleotides are TGTGCCAGCAGCCCCGGGTACCCTTTAACAGATACGCAGTATTTT. Its protein is CASSPGYPLTDTQYF.

The rearrangement links TRBV19 to TRBJ2-5, with TRBD2 as a possible D gene (5 bases). The CDR3 totals 14 residues. The V end was cut by 7 bases, the J end by 5 bases, with 17 bases between. CDR1 is LNHDA and CDR2 is SQIVND in the germline V gene (reference sequence). In nucleotides, the CDR3 is TGTGCCAGTACCACGAGAGAGGGCGGCGAGACCCAGTACTTC. Amino acids: CASTTREGGETQYF.

This rearrangement joins TRBV11-2 to TRBJ2-3; 13 bases line up with TRBD2. V dropped 5 bases and J dropped 3; count of bases not matched to a gene: 8. This CDR3 has 17 amino acids. Looked up from germline, CDR1 is SGHAT and CDR2 is FQNNGV. The CDR3 sequence is CASSRNLLAGGTDTQYF. The CDR3 bases are TGTGCCAGCAGCCGAAACCTACTAGCGGGAGGGACAGATACGCAGTATTTT.

J is TRBJ2-7 and V is TRBV6-5; no clear D. CDR1 is MNHEY and CDR2 is SVGAGI in the germline V gene. The CDR3 extends over 13 amino acids. The V end lost 0 bases, the J end lost 5 bases, and 8 bases lay between the germline ends. The DNA of the CDR3 is TGTGCCAGCAGTTACTCTGGAAGAGACGAGCAGTACTTC. Translating gives CASSYSGRDEQYF.

This clone was seen once. The V call is TRBV19, the J call TRBJ1-5, with 9 positions matching TRBD1. Unmatched junction bases numbered 2, after V lost 6 bases and J lost 5 bases. The CDR3 sequence is 13 residues long. Per the germline V gene, CDR1 is LNHDA and CDR2 is SQIVND (reference sequence). CDR3 amino acids: CASSRTGDQPQHF. CDR3 sequence (DNA): TGTGCCAGTAGCCGGACAGGGGATCAGCCCCAGCATTTT.